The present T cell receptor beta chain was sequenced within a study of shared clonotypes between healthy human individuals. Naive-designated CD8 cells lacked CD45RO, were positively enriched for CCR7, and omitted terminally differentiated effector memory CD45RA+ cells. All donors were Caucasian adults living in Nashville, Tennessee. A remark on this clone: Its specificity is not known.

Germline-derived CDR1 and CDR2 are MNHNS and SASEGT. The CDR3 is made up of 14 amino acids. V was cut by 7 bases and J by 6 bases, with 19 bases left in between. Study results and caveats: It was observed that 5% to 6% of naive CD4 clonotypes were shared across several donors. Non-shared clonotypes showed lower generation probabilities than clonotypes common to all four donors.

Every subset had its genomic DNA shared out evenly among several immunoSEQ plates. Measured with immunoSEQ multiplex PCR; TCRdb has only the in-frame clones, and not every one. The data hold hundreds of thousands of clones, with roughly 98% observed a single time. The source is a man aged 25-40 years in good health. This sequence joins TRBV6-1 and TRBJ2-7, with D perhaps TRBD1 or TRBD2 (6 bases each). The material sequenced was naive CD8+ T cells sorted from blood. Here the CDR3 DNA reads TGTGCCAGCATTAGCTTCATAGGGGGAGGCGAGCAGTACTTC. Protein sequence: CASISFIGGGEQYF.